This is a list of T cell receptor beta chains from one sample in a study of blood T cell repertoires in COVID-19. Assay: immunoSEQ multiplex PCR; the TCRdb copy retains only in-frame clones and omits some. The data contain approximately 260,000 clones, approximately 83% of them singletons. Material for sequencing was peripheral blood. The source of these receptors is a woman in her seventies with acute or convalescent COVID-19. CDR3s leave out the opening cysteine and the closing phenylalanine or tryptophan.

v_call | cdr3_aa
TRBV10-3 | AISEQDGSSYEQY
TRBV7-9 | ASSTYENNEQF
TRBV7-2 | ASSPHGTGAGNTIY
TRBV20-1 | SATRVGEQY
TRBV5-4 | ASSSPTGGAKNEQF
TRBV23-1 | ASSHDSMNTEAF
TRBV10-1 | ASSSGGTKPYEQY
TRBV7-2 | ASSLDRQGAYGYT
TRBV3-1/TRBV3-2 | ASSPRTGGYSSPLH
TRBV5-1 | ASSVSIIGYGYT
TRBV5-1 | ASSPRGRSYNEQF
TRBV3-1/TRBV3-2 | ASSPGQGNNQPQH
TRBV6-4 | ASSARTGAGELF
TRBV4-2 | ASSLTRYEQF
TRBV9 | ASSVAGRGIYGYT